A selection of T cell receptor beta chains follows, all from one sample in a study of blood T cell repertoires in COVID-19. Profiling relied on immunoSEQ multiplex PCR, and the TCRdb table lists in-frame clones only, not all of them. There are fewer than 150,000 clones in the sample; approximately 89% occur only once, and roughly 4.5% lies in the top ten. The source material was peripheral blood. Receptor source: a human donor in a cohort sampled during active COVID-19. CDR3s include the opening cysteine and the closing phenylalanine or tryptophan. Each record gives: D gene, J gene, V gene, clone size, CDR3 DNA, CDR3 protein. The D gene is left open where the match is weak. The size entry is marked missing in some rows and otherwise reads once, few, many or a size class.

TRBD1,TRBJ2-1,TRBV27,-,TGTGCCAGCAGTTTGACAGGGCGGTTTGTTTTCTACAATGAGCAGTTCTTC,CASSLTGRFVFYNEQFF
TRBD1,TRBJ1-6,TRBV28,few,TGTGCCAGTTCCCTCGGGACAGGAGGAAACTCCTATAATTCACCCCTCCACTTT,CASSLGTGGNSYNSPLHF
-,TRBJ2-7,TRBV9,-,TGTGCCAGCAGCGTAGCGGGGACAAGCCACGAGCAGTACTTC,CASSVAGTSHEQYF
-,TRBJ2-3,TRBV7-8,-,TGTGCCAGCAGCGCAAGCGACCCTAGCACAGATACGCAGTATTTT,CASSASDPSTDTQYF
-,TRBJ1-2,TRBV4-1,-,TGCGCCAGCAGCCATAAGGTCCGGGGGGTCGGCTACACCTTC,CASSHKVRGVGYTF
-,TRBJ2-3,TRBV30,-,TGTGCCTGGAGTGTAGGCGGGCCAGATACGCAGTATTTT,CAWSVGGPDTQYF
-,TRBJ2-1,TRBV5-1,once,TGCGCCAGCAGCTTACCTAGCGAGAAGGAGCAGTTCTTC,CASSLPSEKEQFF
-,TRBJ2-1,TRBV29-1,-,TGCAGCGTTGAAGGTGGGACTGGAGGCGGCTACAATGAGCAGTTCTTC,CSVEGGTGGGYNEQFF
-,TRBJ2-1,TRBV3-1/TRBV3-2,-,TGTGCCAGCAGCCAAGATGCCTCGGGTAGCTCCTACAATGAGCAGTTCTTC,CASSQDASGSSYNEQFF
TRBD2,TRBJ2-3,TRBV19,-,TGTGCCAGTAGTAAGGGACTAGCGGGAGCTCGCACAGATACGCAGTATTTT,CASSKGLAGARTDTQYF
TRBD1,TRBJ1-2,TRBV28,-,TGTGCCAGCAGTTTTCTCGACAGGGGTGGCTACACCTTC,CASSFLDRGGYTF
-,TRBJ2-6,TRBV28,-,TGTGCCAGCAGTTTTGGGGGGTCTGGGGCCAACGTCCTGACTTTC,CASSFGGSGANVLTF
TRBD2,TRBJ2-1,TRBV7-2,-,TGTGCCAGCAGCACCGGACTAGCGGGAGGTAATGAGCAGTTCTTC,CASSTGLAGGNEQFF
TRBD1,TRBJ1-1,TRBV6-5,-,TGTGCCAGCAGTTACTCGACAGGGGTATCTGAAGCTTTCTTT,CASSYSTGVSEAFF
TRBD1,TRBJ2-7,TRBV3-1/TRBV3-2,few,TGTGCCAGCAGCCAAAAGGGGACAGGGTCCCACGAGCAGTACTTC,CASSQKGTGSHEQYF
-,TRBJ2-7,TRBV25-1,once,TGTGCCAGCAGTGAAAATGGGGCTCTTGGTCCCTACTTC,CASSENGALGPYF
-,TRBJ2-7,TRBV7-8,-,TGTGCCAGCAGCTTAGTCGCCAGGGGTTACGAGCAGTACTTC,CASSLVARGYEQYF
-,TRBJ2-6,TRBV7-9,-,TGTGCCAGCAGCTTATGGTCAGGAAACTCTGGGGCCAACGTCCTGACTTTC,CASSLWSGNSGANVLTF
-,TRBJ2-2,TRBV27,-,TGTGCCAGCAGTTTCAGGACTTACACCGGGGAGCTGTTTTTT,CASSFRTYTGELFF
TRBD2,TRBJ2-2,TRBV5-1,-,TGCGCCAGCAGCCAGACTAGCGGGGGGTACACCGGGGAGCTGTTTTTT,CASSQTSGGYTGELFF
-,TRBJ2-1,TRBV5-1,-,TGCGCCAGCAGCGGCGGGGGCCAGGGGGCGCAGTTCTTC,CASSGGGQGAQFF
-,TRBJ1-2,TRBV5-1,-,TGCGCCAGCAGCTCGACATCAGTGGGCTATGGCTACACCTTC,CASSSTSVGYGYTF
-,TRBJ2-3,TRBV6-5,-,TGTGCCAGCAGGGAGTACACAGATACGCAGTATTTT,CASREYTDTQYF
TRBD1,TRBJ2-3,TRBV30,-,TGTGCCTGGAGTAATCGGGACAGGGTAATAGATACGCAGTATTTT,CAWSNRDRVIDTQYF
TRBD1,TRBJ2-1,TRBV3-1/TRBV3-2,-,TGTGCCAGCAGGCCCACAGGGGGCAATGAGCAGTTCTTC,CASRPTGGNEQFF
-,TRBJ2-7,TRBV7-8,-,TGTGCCAGCAGCCTCGCGTGGGGGACAAGTTACGAGCAGTACTTC,CASSLAWGTSYEQYF
-,TRBJ2-6,TRBV18,-,TGTGCCAGCTCACCCAACAGGGCTGGGGCCAACGTCCTGACTTTC,CASSPNRAGANVLTF
-,TRBJ2-7,TRBV30,-,TGTGCCTGGAGTGACAATTACGAGCAGTACTTC,CAWSDNYEQYF
TRBD2,TRBJ2-2,TRBV10-3,-,TGTGCCATCAGTGAGGTTAGGCGGGGGACCGGGGAGCTGTTTTTT,CAISEVRRGTGELFF
TRBD2,TRBJ2-5,TRBV10-2,-,TGCGCCCTCCTTAGGACTAGCGGGGGCCAAGAGACCCAGTACTTC,CALLRTSGGQETQYF
TRBD1,TRBJ2-1,TRBV19,-,TGTGCCAGTACCAAGGGGGGGACAGGGCCTACTCTCCACAATGAGCAGTTCTTC,CASTKGGTGPTLHNEQFF
TRBD1,TRBJ2-4,TRBV3-1/TRBV3-2,-,TGTGCCAGCAGCCAATCGGGACAGGGGGGAAACATTCAGTACTTC,CASSQSGQGGNIQYF
TRBD2,TRBJ2-1,TRBV30,-,TGTGCCTGGAGACCTACTAGCGGGAGTATCAATGAGCAGTTCTTC,CAWRPTSGSINEQFF
-,TRBJ1-1,TRBV25-1,-,TGTGCCAGCACGGCAGGATCCTCGAACACTGAAGCTTTCTTT,CASTAGSSNTEAFF
TRBD1,TRBJ1-2,TRBV10-1,-,TGCGCCAGCAGGGAGGGGGCAGGCCTAACTCAGGACTACACCTTC,CASREGAGLTQDYTF
TRBD1,TRBJ1-1,TRBV27,-,TGTGCCAGCAGTTTAAGGGGGCAGACGAACACTGAAGCTTTCTTT,CASSLRGQTNTEAFF
TRBD2,TRBJ2-1,TRBV2,-,TGTGCCAGCAGTGAAGCGGGACTAGCCTCGAGTGAGCAGTTCTTC,CASSEAGLASSEQFF
-,TRBJ1-1,TRBV24-1,once,TGTGCCACCAGTGCGGGGAGCGGTGAAGCTTTCTTT,CATSAGSGEAFF
TRBD1,TRBJ2-3,TRBV10-1,-,TGCGCCAGCAGTGATTTACAGGGGAGCACAGATACGCAGTATTTT,CASSDLQGSTDTQYF
-,TRBJ1-2,TRBV2,-,TGTGCCAGCAGTCCCCCCCGGGGGGGGGCACATGGCTACACCTTC,CASSPPRGGAHGYTF